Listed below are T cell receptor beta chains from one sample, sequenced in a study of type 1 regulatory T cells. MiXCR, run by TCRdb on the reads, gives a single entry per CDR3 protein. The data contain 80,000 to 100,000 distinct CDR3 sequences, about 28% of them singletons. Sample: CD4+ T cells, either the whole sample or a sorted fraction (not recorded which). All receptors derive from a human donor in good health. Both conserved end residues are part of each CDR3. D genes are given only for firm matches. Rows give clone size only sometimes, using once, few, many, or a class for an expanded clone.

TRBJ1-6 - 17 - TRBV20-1 TGCAGTGCTAGCATCGGGACCCCAAGCTCCTATAATTCACCCCTCCACTTT CSASIGTPSSYNSPLHF
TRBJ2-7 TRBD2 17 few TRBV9 TGTGCCAGCATCGGACTAGCGCGCGACTTCAACCGGGCCGAGCAGTACTTC CASIGLARDFNRAEQYF
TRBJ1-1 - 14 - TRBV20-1 TGCAGTGCTAGAAACCGGACAACGAACACTGAAGCTTTCTTT CSARNRTTNTEAFF
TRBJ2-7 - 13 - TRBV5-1 TGCGCCAGCAGCGACACAGGGACGGGCGAGCAGTACTTC CASSDTGTGEQYF
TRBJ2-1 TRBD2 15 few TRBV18 TGTGCCAGCCTCAGACTAGCGGGAGGGACGAATGAGCAGTTCTTC CASLRLAGGTNEQFF
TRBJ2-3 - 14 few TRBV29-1 TGCAGCGTTGTCAGTGTTGGAGGCACAGATACGCAGTATTTT CSVVSVGGTDTQYF
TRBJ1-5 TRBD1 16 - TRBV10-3 TGTGCCATCAGTGAGTCTATAGGGGGCTTAAATCAGCCCCAGCATTTT CAISESIGGLNQPQHF
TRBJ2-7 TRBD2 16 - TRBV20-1 TGCAGTGCTAGAGATCAAGCGGGAGTAACCGGTTACGAGCAGTACTTC CSARDQAGVTGYEQYF
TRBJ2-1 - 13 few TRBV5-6 TGTGCCAGCAGCTTGGGTTACTACAATGAGCAGTTCTTC CASSLGYYNEQFF
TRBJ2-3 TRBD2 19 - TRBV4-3 TGCGCCAGCAGCCAAGAGGCCCCGGGACTAGCGGGACTGACAGATACGCAGTATTTT CASSQEAPGLAGLTDTQYF
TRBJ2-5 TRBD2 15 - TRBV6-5 TGTGCCAGCAGTCAGACTAGCGGGGCTCAAGAGACCCAGTACTTC CASSQTSGAQETQYF
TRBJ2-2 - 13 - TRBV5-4 TGTGCCAGCAGCTCGGACTACACCGGGGGGCTGTTTTTT CASSSDYTGGLFF
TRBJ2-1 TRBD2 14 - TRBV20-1 TGCAGTGCTCGGCTGACTAGCGATAACAATGAGCAGTTCTTC CSARLTSDNNEQFF
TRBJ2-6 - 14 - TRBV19 TGTGCCAGTCGGACCCCTTCTGGGGCCAACGTCCTGACTTTC CASRTPSGANVLTF
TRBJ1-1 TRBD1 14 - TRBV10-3 TGTGCCATCAGGACAGGGGAGGGAGGGACTGAAGCTTTCTTT CAIRTGEGGTEAFF
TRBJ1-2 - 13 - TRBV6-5 TGTGCCAGCAGTGACGCCGGACCCTATGGCTACACCTTC CASSDAGPYGYTF
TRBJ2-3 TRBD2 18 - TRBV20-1 TGCAGTGCTAGAGATATACTTTTGGCACTAGCGGGAGTAGATACGCAGTATTTT CSARDILLALAGVDTQYF
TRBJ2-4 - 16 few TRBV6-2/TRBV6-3 TGTGCCAGCAGCGAGAGCGGTGGGGGGGCCAAAAACATTCAGTACTTC CASSESGGGAKNIQYF
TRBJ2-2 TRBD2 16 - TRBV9 TGTGCCAGCAGTTATACTAGCGGGAGTGGGTTGGGGGAGCTGTTTTTT CASSYTSGSGLGELFF
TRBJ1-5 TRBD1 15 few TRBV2 TGTGCCAGCAGTATACAGGGGACGGGCGGGCAGCCCCAGCATTTT CASSIQGTGGQPQHF
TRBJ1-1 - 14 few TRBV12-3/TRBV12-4 TGTGCCAGCAGTTTAGGGGGTAGTACAGCTGAAGCTTTCTTT CASSLGGSTAEAFF
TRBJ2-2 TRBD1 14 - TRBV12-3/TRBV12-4 TGTGCCAGCAGAGGGGCAGGGGGAACCGGGGAGCTGTTTTTT CASRGAGGTGELFF
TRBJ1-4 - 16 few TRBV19 TGTGCCAGCAAGAACCAGGGGCTGGAGACTAATGAAAAACTGTTTTTT CASKNQGLETNEKLFF
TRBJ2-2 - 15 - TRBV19 TGTGCCAGTAGTACGGGGGGCCGGGGCACCGGGGAGCTGTTTTTT CASSTGGRGTGELFF
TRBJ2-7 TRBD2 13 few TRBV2 TGTGCCAGCAGGGACGATCTAGCGGTGGGGCAGTACTTC CASRDDLAVGQYF
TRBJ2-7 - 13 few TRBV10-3 TGTGCCATCAGTGAGGGACAATCCTACGAGCAGTACTTC CAISEGQSYEQYF
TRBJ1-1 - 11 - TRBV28 TGTGCCAGCAGACGGGGGACGGGGGCTTTCTTT CASRRGTGAFF
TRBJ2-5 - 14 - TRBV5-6 TGTGCCAGCAGCTTCGGCACCGACCAAGAGACCCAGTACTTC CASSFGTDQETQYF
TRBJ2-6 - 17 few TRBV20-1 TGCAGTGCCCCGACCCGGCAGGGGACGGGCGGGGCCAACGTCCTGACTTTC CSAPTRQGTGGANVLTF
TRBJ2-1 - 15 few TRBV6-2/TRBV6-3 TGTGCCAGCAGTTACTCGAGAAGATCCTACAATGAGCAGTTCTTC CASSYSRRSYNEQFF
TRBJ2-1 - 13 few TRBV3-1 TGTGCCAGCAGCCAACCGGTGGTTAATGAGCAGTTCTTC CASSQPVVNEQFF
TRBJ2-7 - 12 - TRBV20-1 TGCAGTGCTAGAGGCGACGCCTACGAGCAGTACTTC CSARGDAYEQYF
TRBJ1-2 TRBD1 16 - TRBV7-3 TGTGCCAGCAGCTTAGGACCCCCCGGGACAGGGAATGGCTACACCTTC CASSLGPPGTGNGYTF
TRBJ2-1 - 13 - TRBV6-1 TGTGCCAGCAGTAAGACTACTTTCAATGAGCAGTTCTTC CASSKTTFNEQFF
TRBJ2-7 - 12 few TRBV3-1 TGTGCCAGCAGCCTCTACAATGGCGAGCAGTACTTC CASSLYNGEQYF
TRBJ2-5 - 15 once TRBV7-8 TGTGCCAGCGGATTAGCGTTAGGGGGGCAAGAGACCCAGTACTTC CASGLALGGQETQYF
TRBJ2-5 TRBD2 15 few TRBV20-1 TGCAGTGCTAGTACACTAGCGGGAGTGCAAGAGACCCAGTACTTC CSASTLAGVQETQYF
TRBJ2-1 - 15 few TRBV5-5 TGTGCCAGCAGCTTGGAAGAGCAATCCTACAATGAGCAGTTCTTC CASSLEEQSYNEQFF
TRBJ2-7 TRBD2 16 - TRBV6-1 TGTGCCAGCAGAGGGAATCCTAGCGGGGTTTCCTACGAGCAGTACTTC CASRGNPSGVSYEQYF
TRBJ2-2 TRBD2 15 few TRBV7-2 TGTGCCAGCAGCTTAGAACTAGCGGGAGCCGGGGAGCTGTTTTTT CASSLELAGAGELFF
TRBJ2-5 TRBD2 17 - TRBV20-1 TGCAGTGCCCCCGTCCCTCCGGGAGGGCCGGACTCAGAGACCCAGTACTTC CSAPVPPGGPDSETQYF
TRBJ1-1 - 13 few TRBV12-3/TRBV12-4 TGTGCCAGCAGTTTATCTTACAGTCGCACAGCTTTCTTT CASSLSYSRTAFF
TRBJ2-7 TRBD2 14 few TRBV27 TGTGCCAGCCGACTAGCGGGTGACTCCTACGAGCAGTACTTC CASRLAGDSYEQYF
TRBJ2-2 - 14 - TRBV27 TGTGCCAGCAGTTCGGGGAGACGAACCGGGGAGCTGTTTTTT CASSSGRRTGELFF